This T cell receptor (beta chain) was documented in a study of early T cells in non-severe SARS-CoV-2 infection. Study at large: Whole-blood bulk RNA, unsorted, was sequenced, and chains were unpaired. Notes on the study in general: Using VDJdb, the matching emphasized anti-spike CD8 responses while missing private and CD4 specificities.

Researchers tagged individual cDNA molecules with unique molecular identifiers. TCRdb re-analysed the 5' RACE reads in MiXCR, keeping a single row per CDR3 protein. The top ten hold 8% to 9% of the sample, which has tens of thousands of distinct CDR3 sequences, roughly a tenth seen once. Many counts were recorded for this clonotype. Its specificity is not known. The receptor comes from an adult who was a healthcare worker with PCR-confirmed SARS-CoV-2 infection or an uninfected control (not recorded which). Sequenced sample: whole blood.

The CDR3 bases are TGCGCCAGCAGCCAAGGAGGGTATAGCACAGATACGCAGTATTTT. Encoded protein: CASSQGGYSTDTQYF. The chain carries TRBV4-3 and TRBJ2-3; tentatively, D is TRBD2 (5 bases). The germline V gene has CDR1 LGHNA and CDR2 YSLEER. V lost 1 base to trimming and J lost 0 bases, with 8 bases between them. The CDR3 consists of 15 residues.